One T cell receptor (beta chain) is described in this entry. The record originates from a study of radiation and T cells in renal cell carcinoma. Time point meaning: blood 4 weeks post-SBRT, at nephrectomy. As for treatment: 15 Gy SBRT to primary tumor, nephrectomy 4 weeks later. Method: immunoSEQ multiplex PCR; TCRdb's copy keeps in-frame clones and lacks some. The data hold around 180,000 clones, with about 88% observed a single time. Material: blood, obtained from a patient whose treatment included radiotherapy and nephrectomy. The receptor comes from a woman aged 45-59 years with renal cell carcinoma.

The CDR3 nucleotides read TGCGCCAGCAGTGATAAGGCAAAGAGGACAGGGGGCGTGGTTGGCTACACCTTC. Translation gives CASSDKAKRTGGVVGYTF. The chain recombines TRBV10-1 with TRBJ1-2; 11 bases match TRBD1. V shed 3 bases and J 7 bases; nucleotides not matched to a gene: 16. This CDR3 contains 18 residues. Germline CDR1 is WNHNN and CDR2 is SYGVQD (reference sequence).